The rows below give T cell receptor beta chains drawn from one sample of a study of T cell responses to AZD1222 COVID-19 vaccine. The assay was immunoSEQ multiplex PCR, and TCRdb's table has in-frame clones only and misses some. The data hold some 80,000 clones, with around 90% observed a single time. Here the sequenced sample was peripheral blood, taken on day 0 of MenACWY control vaccination. All receptors come from an adult in good health. Both conserved end residues are part of each CDR3. A D gene is named only where the DNA matches it firmly. Clone size is stated in some rows and not others, as once, few, many or a class when expanded.

>TRBD1|TRBV28|TRBJ1-1|NA
TGTGCCAGCAGTTCTCATGGGACAGGGTCTGAAGCTTTCTTT
CASSSHGTGSEAFF
>NA|TRBV19|TRBJ1-1|NA
TGTGCCAGTAGTTCCAATGAAACAGAACTCCATAGGGCTTTCTTT
CASSSNETELHRAFF
>NA|TRBV6-4|TRBJ1-1|NA
TGTGCCAGCAGGGCACAGGGTTGGAACACTGAAGCTTTCTTT
CASRAQGWNTEAFF
>NA|TRBV27|TRBJ1-2|NA
TGTGCCAGCAGCCGGCTTTCTAACTATGGCTACACCTTC
CASSRLSNYGYTF
>NA|TRBV4-3|TRBJ2-1|NA
TGCGCCAGCAGCCAACCGCAGGGGGGGTACAATGAGCAGTTCTTC
CASSQPQGGYNEQFF
>TRBD1|TRBV6-6|TRBJ1-5|NA
TGTGCCAGCGCTTACAGGGGGCGCGGTGATCAGCCCCAGCATTTT
CASAYRGRGDQPQHF
>NA|TRBV5-1|TRBJ2-3|NA
TGCGCCAGCAGTACCGGACGGACCCAGAGCAACGCAGATACGCAGTATTTT
CASSTGRTQSNADTQYF
>NA|TRBV4-2|TRBJ1-4|NA
TGTGCCAGCAGCCCGCAAGGGGGGGCGGATGAAAAACTGTTTTTT
CASSPQGGADEKLFF
>TRBD2|TRBV10-3|TRBJ2-2|NA
TGTGCCACCACCGGGGGAGGGAGCTACACCGGGGAGCTGTTTTTT
CATTGGGSYTGELFF
>NA|TRBV19|TRBJ2-5|few
TGTGCCAGTAGTATAGGGACAGGGACGGGAGGGGAGACCCAGTACTTC
CASSIGTGTGGETQYF
>NA|TRBV19|TRBJ1-6|NA
TGTGCCAGTAGTTACAACCCGAGCTCCTATAATTCACCCCTCCACTTT
CASSYNPSSYNSPLHF
>NA|TRBV4-1|TRBJ1-5|NA
TGCGCCAGCAGCCAAGCTGACACCAATCAGCCCCAGCATTTT
CASSQADTNQPQHF
>NA|TRBV16|TRBJ1-5|NA
TGTGCCAGCAGCCTACAGTATAGCAATCAGCCCCAGCATTTT
CASSLQYSNQPQHF
>NA|TRBV29-1|TRBJ1-1|once
TGCAGCGCTAGGCGGGGTACTGAAGCTTTCTTT
CSARRGTEAFF
>TRBD1|TRBV6-7|TRBJ2-7|NA
TGTGCCAGCAGTCCTCACAGGGGATGGTACGAGCAGTACTTC
CASSPHRGWYEQYF
>NA|TRBV30|TRBJ1-1|NA
TGTGCCTGGAGGTGGAGAGGGATCTCTGAAGCTTTCTTT
CAWRWRGISEAFF
>NA|TRBV28|TRBJ1-1|NA
TGTGCCAGCAGATCGGGCAGGAACACTGAAGCTTTCTTT
CASRSGRNTEAFF
>NA|TRBV10-2|TRBJ1-4|NA
TGCGCCAGCAGAGATGGGCAGGTGGGCCACGAAAAACTGTTTTTT
CASRDGQVGHEKLFF
>TRBD1|TRBV11-2|TRBJ1-1|NA
TGTGCCAGCAGCCGTCAGGGACAGCTGAACACTGAAGCTTTCTTT
CASSRQGQLNTEAFF
>TRBD2|TRBV7-9|TRBJ2-2|NA
TGTGCCAGCCACATAGCGGGGGGCCTCGGGGAGCTGTTTTTT
CASHIAGGLGELFF
>TRBD2|TRBV11-3|TRBJ2-2|NA
TGTGCCAGCAGCTTACTAGCGGTGAACACCGGGGAGCTGTTTTTT
CASSLLAVNTGELFF
>NA|TRBV7-2|TRBJ1-5|NA
TGTGCCAGCAGCTTAGGGACATTTAGCAATCAGCCCCAGCATTTT
CASSLGTFSNQPQHF
>NA|TRBV3-1/TRBV3-2|TRBJ1-2|NA
TGTGCCAGCAGCCAAGATCAGGGAAGAGGCTATGGCTACACCTTC
CASSQDQGRGYGYTF
>NA|TRBV4-3|TRBJ1-1|NA
TGCGCCAGCAGCCAAGAACAGGGTTTTGAAGCTTTCTTT
CASSQEQGFEAFF
>NA|TRBV28|TRBJ1-5|NA
TGTGCCAGCAGTTCTACGGTTTCCAATCAGCCCCAGCATTTT
CASSSTVSNQPQHF
>NA|TRBV28|TRBJ2-5|NA
TGTGCCAGCAGTTTATTCAGGGCTGGGCAGGAGACCCAGTACTTC
CASSLFRAGQETQYF
>TRBD1|TRBV3-1/TRBV3-2|TRBJ1-1|once
TGTGCCAGCAGTATCGGGACAGGGAACACTGAAGCTTTCTTT
CASSIGTGNTEAFF
>NA|TRBV6-2/TRBV6-3|TRBJ2-3|NA
TGTGCCAGCAGTTACAGGGACACAGATACGCAGTATTTT
CASSYRDTDTQYF
>TRBD1|TRBV27|TRBJ2-7|NA
TGTGCCAGCAGTTTCGACAGGGGGGGATCCTACGAGCAGTACTTC
CASSFDRGGSYEQYF
>NA|TRBV2|TRBJ2-2|once
TGTGCCAGCAGGAACCAAATGAACACCGGGGAGCTGTTTTTT
CASRNQMNTGELFF
>NA|TRBV24-1|TRBJ2-2|NA
TGTGCCACCAGTGAAGTAGGGGTGGGCACCGGGGAGCTGTTTTTT
CATSEVGVGTGELFF
>TRBD1|TRBV6-6|TRBJ1-1|NA
TGTGCCAGCAGTAATCGACAGGGGGCGCCCACTGAAGCTTTCTTT
CASSNRQGAPTEAFF
>TRBD1|TRBV5-6|TRBJ1-4|NA
TGTGCCAGCAGCTTTAACCCGGGACAGCGTAATGAAAAACTGTTTTTT
CASSFNPGQRNEKLFF
>NA|TRBV7-8|TRBJ1-2|NA
TGTGCCAGCAGCCTAACCGGGTATGGCTACACCTTC
CASSLTGYGYTF
>NA|TRBV30|TRBJ1-1|NA
TGTGCCTGGAGCCGGGACATCAAACGGGATACTGAAGCTTTCTTT
CAWSRDIKRDTEAFF
>NA|TRBV6-5|TRBJ1-4|NA
TGTGCCAGCAGTCCCAGGGGAGTTAATGAAAAACTGTTTTTT
CASSPRGVNEKLFF
>NA|TRBV7-9|TRBJ1-2|NA
TGTGCCAGCAGCTCCGAATGGGATTCTGGCTACACCTTC
CASSSEWDSGYTF
>NA|TRBV7-6|TRBJ1-3|NA
TGTGCCAGCAGCTTAAACTGGGCAGGATCTCGGCGGAGTTCTGGAAACACCATATATTTT
CASSLNWAGSRRSSGNTIYF
>TRBD1|TRBV7-2|TRBJ1-1|NA
TGTGCCAGCAGCTTGGGGCCGGGACAGGGGACGGGTGAAGCTTTCTTT
CASSLGPGQGTGEAFF
>NA|TRBV7-9|TRBJ2-7|NA
TGTGCCAGCAGCTTAGTTGGCACCTTCTACGAGCAGTACTTC
CASSLVGTFYEQYF
>NA|TRBV3-1/TRBV3-2|TRBJ1-1|NA
TGTGCCAGCAGCCTACCGGGGGAGAACACTGAAGCTTTCTTT
CASSLPGENTEAFF
>NA|TRBV4-1|TRBJ1-1|NA
TGCGCCAGCAGCCAAGCGGGGCTACGGGTAAACACTGAAGCTTTCTTT
CASSQAGLRVNTEAFF